The 23 T cell receptor beta chains reported below all come from one sample, sequenced in a study of blood T cell repertoires in COVID-19. Repertoires were generated with immunoSEQ multiplex PCR, while TCRdb's copy carries only in-frame clones and drops some. The sample lists roughly 200,000 clones, about 83% occurring once. Specimen: PBMCs or T cells enriched from blood (not recorded which). Receptors originate from a woman aged 30 to 39 who had recovered from COVID-19.

J is TRBJ2-2 and V is TRBV7-9, with 7 bases matching TRBD2. The CDR3 is made up of 16 amino acids. Trimming took 0 bases from V and 2 from J; bases not matched to a gene: 3. CDR1 is SEHNR and CDR2 is FQNEAQ in the germline V gene (reference sequence). The CDR3 DNA is TGTGCCAGCAGCTTAGCGACGGGAGGAAACACCGGGGAGCTGTTTTTT. Encoded protein: CASSLATGGNTGELFF.

J is TRBJ1-2 and V is TRBV7-9, with TRBD1 matching 8 bases. The length of the CDR3 is 14 residues. Germline values: CDR1 SEHNR, CDR2 FQNEAQ (reference sequence). V gave up 3 bases and J gave up 4 bases; unmatched junction bases: 4. CDR3 bases: TGTGCCAGCAGCTTTGGACAGGGCATCTATGGCTACACCTTC. Its protein is CASSFGQGIYGYTF. The whole variable domain, filled in from reference TRBV7-9 and TRBJ1-2, reads DTGVSQNPRHKITKRGQNVTFRCDPISEHNRLYWYRQTLGQGPEFLTYFQNEAQLEKSRLLSDRFSAERPKGSFSTLEIQRTEQGDSAMYLCASSFGQGIYGYTFGSGTRLTVV.

The V gene is TRBV19, the J gene TRBJ1-1; weak D call: TRBD1 (5 bases). This CDR3 contains 15 residues. V was trimmed by 8 bases and J by 0 bases, leaving 16 bases between them. The germline V gene has CDR1 LNHDA and CDR2 SQIVND (reference sequence). CDR3 DNA: TGTGCCAGTCTAAACCTGGGACTGCTGAACACTGAAGCTTTCTTT. Translating gives CASLNLGLLNTEAFF.

The gene calls are TRBV19 and TRBJ1-5; D ambiguous. The CDR3 is 15 amino acids. Germline V gives CDR1 LNHDA, CDR2 SQIVND (reference sequence). The V and J ends lost 4 bases and 0 bases respectively, with 10 bases between them. The CDR3 sequence is CASSKTDYSNQPQHF. The CDR3 DNA is TGTGCCAGTAGTAAAACAGATTATAGCAATCAGCCCCAGCATTTT.

The chain combines TRBV10-3 with TRBJ1-6, with TRBD1 identical over 9 bases. Looked up from germline, CDR1 is ENHRY and CDR2 is SYGVKD. The CDR3 length is 14 residues. V shed 5 bases, J shed 8 bases, and the junction held 4 bases outside the gene matches. The DNA for the CDR3 is TGTGCCATCAGTTACCGGGACAGGGATTCACCCCTCCACTTT. Encoded protein: CAISYRDRDSPLHF.

The rearrangement links TRBV27 to TRBJ1-2; D is possibly TRBD1 (5 bases). The CDR3 spans 14 residues. Germline values: CDR1 MNHEY, CDR2 SMNVEV (reference sequence). Trimming stripped 5 bases from V and 4 bases from J, with 14 bases between. CDR3 nucleotide sequence: TGTGCCAGCAGTGACGCAGGGCCTGGCTATGGCTACACCTTC. This encodes CASSDAGPGYGYTF.

The chain joins TRBV2 to TRBJ1-1; D is ambiguous. This CDR3 comprises 12 residues. Trimming pared 5 bases from V and 3 bases from J, leaving 7 bases between. Germline V gives CDR1 SNHLY, CDR2 FYNNEI. In DNA form, the CDR3 reads TGTGCCAGCAGTCCCCAATACACTGAAGCTTTCTTT. This gives the protein CASSPQYTEAFF.

The chain couples TRBV28 to TRBJ1-5, with D uncertain. The CDR3 is 19 amino acids. The V and J ends lost 7 bases and 1 base respectively, with 26 bases between them. The germline gives CDR1 MDHEN, CDR2 SYDVKM. The CDR3 loop is CASTVYALHPHLSNQPQHF. The CDR3 DNA follows: TGTGCCAGCACAGTTTATGCTTTACATCCGCATTTGAGCAATCAGCCCCAGCATTTT.

V gene TRBV27 combines with J gene TRBJ2-7; 7 bases line up with TRBD1. The junction had 5 bases not matched to a gene; V was cut back by 6 bases and J by 3 bases. Germline V lookup: CDR1 MNHEY, CDR2 SMNVEV (reference sequence). This CDR3 spans 13 amino acids. DNA for the CDR3: TGTGCCAGCAGGGGGGACAGCCTCTACGAGCAGTACTTC. Residues: CASRGDSLYEQYF.

The chain has TRBV29-1 and TRBJ2-5, with D possibly being TRBD2 (5 bases). V gave up 8 bases and J gave up 4 bases, with 17 bases separating them. There are 13 residues in the CDR3. Per the germline V gene, CDR1 is SQVTM and CDR2 is ANQGSEA. The CDR3 is CSLTRQAGETQYF. In DNA form, the CDR3 reads TGCAGCCTAACGAGGCAGGCGGGAGAGACCCAGTACTTC.

J is TRBJ2-3 and V is TRBV7-2, with TRBD2 identical over 10 bases. Germline-derived CDR1 and CDR2 are SGHTA and FQGNSA. This CDR3 contains 17 residues. Trimming at V came to 3 bases and at J to 0 bases, leaving 6 bases not matched to a gene. The CDR3 coding sequence is TGTGCCAGCAGCTTCTCACTAGCGGGGTCTAGCACAGATACGCAGTATTTT. Translated, it gives CASSFSLAGSSTDTQYF.

This clone was recorded a few times. The chain couples TRBV27 to TRBJ2-4; TRBD2 matches at 7 bases. This CDR3 contains 13 residues. V was clipped by 6 bases and J by 8 bases; unmatched bases: 7. Germline V gene data show CDR1 as MNHEY and CDR2 as SMNVEV (reference sequence). In DNA, the CDR3 is TGTGCCAGCAGGCCTGGGGGGGGTGACATTCAGTACTTC. Protein sequence: CASRPGGGDIQYF.

The chain recombines TRBV29-1 with TRBJ2-1, with 7 bases that match TRBD1. Trimming took 5 bases from V and 6 from J; bases not matched to a gene: 1. The CDR3 loop spans 11 amino acids. Looked up from germline, CDR1 is SQVTM and CDR2 is ANQGSEA. The CDR3 is CSVHRGNEQFF. In DNA, the CDR3 is TGCAGCGTTCACAGGGGCAATGAGCAGTTCTTC.

The V and J genes are TRBV28 and TRBJ1-6; D unclear. Deletions cut 4 bases from V and 7 bases from J, with 11 bases between. This CDR3 contains 14 residues. Germline V gives CDR1 MDHEN, CDR2 SYDVKM. In DNA form, the CDR3 reads TGTGCCAGCAGTTCCGAATACCGGAATTCACCCCTCCACTTT. Translated: CASSSEYRNSPLHF.

The J gene is TRBJ2-7, the V gene TRBV21-1; TRBD1 is the table's D call, not checked against the DNA. TRBV21-1 is a listed pseudogene. The CDR3 spans 20 residues. The CDR3 loop reads CASSKVERGLEAAVYYEQYF. The CDR3 DNA follows: TGTGCCAGCAGCAAAGTTGAAAGGGGGCTTGAGGCGGCAGTTTACTACGAGCAGTACTTC.

The genes are TRBV6-6 and TRBJ2-7, with D possibly being TRBD1 (6 bases). Trimming removed 10 bases from V and 3 bases from J, with 16 bases in between. This CDR3 comprises 13 residues. The germline V gene encodes CDR1 MNHNY and CDR2 SVGAGI (reference sequence). CDR3 coding DNA: TGTGCCACCCAACAGGGTTCCATCTACGAGCAGTACTTC. Translation: CATQQGSIYEQYF.

The genes are TRBV28 and TRBJ1-2; possible D gene TRBD1, 6 bases. V was pared by 1 base and J by 6 bases, with 9 bases between. This CDR3 contains 13 residues. From germline, CDR1 is MDHEN and CDR2 SYDVKM. CDR3 sequence: CASSLSDRNGYTF. The CDR3 bases are TGTGCCAGCAGTTTATCGGACAGAAATGGCTACACCTTC.

V gene TRBV28 combines with J gene TRBJ1-2; 12 bases match TRBD1. There are 15 residues in the CDR3. Looked up from germline, CDR1 is MDHEN and CDR2 is SYDVKM. J gave up 8 bases and V 5 bases, and 9 bases lay outside the gene matches. The CDR3 loop reads CASSPWGQGARGYTF. The CDR3 region has the DNA TGTGCCAGCAGTCCCTGGGGACAGGGGGCAAGAGGCTACACCTTC.

The V gene is TRBV7-2, the J gene TRBJ2-5, with 10 positions matching TRBD1. The length of the CDR3 is 15 residues. The germline V gene encodes CDR1 SGHTA and CDR2 FQGNSA. V was pared by 5 bases and J by 4 bases, with 7 bases of the junction left unmatched. In nucleotides, the CDR3 is TGTGCCAGCAGCCCAGGACAGGGGGGAAGAGAGACCCAGTACTTC. Translation: CASSPGQGGRETQYF.

The rearrangement links TRBV24-1 to TRBJ1-2; 11 positions match TRBD1. Germline CDR1 KGHDR, CDR2 SFDVKD. The ends lost 0 bases at V and 4 bases at J; junction bases unmatched: 3. The CDR3 runs 16 residues. The CDR3 region has the DNA TGTGCCACCAGTGATTTGGGGACAGGGGGTCGCTATGGCTACACCTTC. Its protein product is CATSDLGTGGRYGYTF.

The chain combines TRBV5-6 with TRBJ1-6, with D unclear. From germline, CDR1 is SGHDT and CDR2 YYEEEE. The CDR3 spans 16 residues. Trimming took off 3 bases at V and 3 bases at J, with 13 bases between the two ends. CDR3 sequence: CASSSLMGDYNSPLHF. In DNA form, the CDR3 reads TGTGCCAGCAGCTCTCTTATGGGAGACTATAATTCACCCCTCCACTTT.

The gene calls are TRBV6-5 and TRBJ1-1; D call uncertain. The CDR3 spans 15 residues. Germline lookup yields CDR1 MNHEY and CDR2 SVGAGI. Between the trimmed V and J ends, which lost 0 bases and 1 base, there was a span of 9 bases. DNA of the CDR3: TGTGCCAGCAGTTACTCGATCGCCGGGAACACTGAAGCTTTCTTT. Encoded protein: CASSYSIAGNTEAFF.

CDR3 protein: CASSVGDSGTKGGYEQYF. CDR3 nucleotide sequence: TGTGCCAGCAGCGTAGGTGATAGCGGGACTAAAGGTGGCTACGAGCAGTACTTC. V usage is TRBV9 and J usage is TRBJ2-7; the match to TRBD2 covers 8 bases. Germline trimming cut 0 bases from V and 3 bases from J; bases unmatched to any gene: 14. The CDR3 runs 18 residues. Germline V gene lookup returns CDR1 SGDLS and CDR2 YYNGEE.